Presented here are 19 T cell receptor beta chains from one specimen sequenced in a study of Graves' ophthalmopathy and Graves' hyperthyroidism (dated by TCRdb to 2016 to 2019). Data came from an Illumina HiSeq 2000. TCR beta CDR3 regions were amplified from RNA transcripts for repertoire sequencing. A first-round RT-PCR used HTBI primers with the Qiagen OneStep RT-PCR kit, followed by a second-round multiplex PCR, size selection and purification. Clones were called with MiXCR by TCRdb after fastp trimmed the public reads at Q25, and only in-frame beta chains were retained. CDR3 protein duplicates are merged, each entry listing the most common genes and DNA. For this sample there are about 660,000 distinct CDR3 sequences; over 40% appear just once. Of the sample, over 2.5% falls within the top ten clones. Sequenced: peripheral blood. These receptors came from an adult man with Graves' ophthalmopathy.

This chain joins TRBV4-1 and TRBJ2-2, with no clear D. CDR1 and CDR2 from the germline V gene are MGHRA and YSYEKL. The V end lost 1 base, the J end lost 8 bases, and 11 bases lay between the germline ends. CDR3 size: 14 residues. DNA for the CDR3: TGCGCCAGCAGCCAAGTAGTACGGATGGGGGAGCTGTTTTTT. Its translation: CASSQVVRMGELFF.

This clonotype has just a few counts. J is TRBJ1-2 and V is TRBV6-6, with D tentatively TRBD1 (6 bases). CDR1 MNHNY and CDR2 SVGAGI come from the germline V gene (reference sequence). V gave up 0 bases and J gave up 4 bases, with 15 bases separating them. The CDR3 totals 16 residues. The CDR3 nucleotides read TGTGCCAGCAGTTACTCAGACAGGCAAAGGGGCTATGGCTACACCTTC. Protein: CASSYSDRQRGYGYTF.

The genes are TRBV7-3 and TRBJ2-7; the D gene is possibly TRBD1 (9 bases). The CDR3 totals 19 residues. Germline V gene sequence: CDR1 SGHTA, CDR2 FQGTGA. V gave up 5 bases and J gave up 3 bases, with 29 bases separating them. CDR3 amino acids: CASSGRQGVREGYVYEQYF. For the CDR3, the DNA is TGTGCCAGCAGCGGCCGACAGGGGGTACGGGAGGGGTATGTCTACGAGCAGTACTTC.

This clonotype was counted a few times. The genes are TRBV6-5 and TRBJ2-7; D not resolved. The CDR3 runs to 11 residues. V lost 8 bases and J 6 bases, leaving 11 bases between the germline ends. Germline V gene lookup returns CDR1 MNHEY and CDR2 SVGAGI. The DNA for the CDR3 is TGTGCCAGCCGGTGGAATGGCGAGCAGTACTTC. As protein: CASRWNGEQYF.

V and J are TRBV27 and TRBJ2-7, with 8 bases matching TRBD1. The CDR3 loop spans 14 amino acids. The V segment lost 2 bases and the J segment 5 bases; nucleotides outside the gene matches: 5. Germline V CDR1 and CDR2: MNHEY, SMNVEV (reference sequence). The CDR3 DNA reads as TGTGCCAGCAGTTTAGAGACAGGGGTGAACGAGCAGTACTTC. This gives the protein CASSLETGVNEQYF.

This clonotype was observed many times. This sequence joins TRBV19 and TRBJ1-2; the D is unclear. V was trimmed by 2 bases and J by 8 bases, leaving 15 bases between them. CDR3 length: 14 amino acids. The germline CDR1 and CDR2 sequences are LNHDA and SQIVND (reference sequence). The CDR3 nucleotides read TGTGCCAGTAGTATACTCGGGGTCTGGGAGGGCTACACCTTC. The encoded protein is CASSILGVWEGYTF.

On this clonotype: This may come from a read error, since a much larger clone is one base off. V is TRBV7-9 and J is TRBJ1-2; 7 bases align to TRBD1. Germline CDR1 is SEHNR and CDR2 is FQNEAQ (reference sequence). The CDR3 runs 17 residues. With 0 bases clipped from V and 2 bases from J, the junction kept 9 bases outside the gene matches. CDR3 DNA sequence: TGTGCCAGCAGCTTAGCGGGGGGACAGAGACGCAACTATGGCTACACCTTC. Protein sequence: CASSLAGGQRRNYGYTF.

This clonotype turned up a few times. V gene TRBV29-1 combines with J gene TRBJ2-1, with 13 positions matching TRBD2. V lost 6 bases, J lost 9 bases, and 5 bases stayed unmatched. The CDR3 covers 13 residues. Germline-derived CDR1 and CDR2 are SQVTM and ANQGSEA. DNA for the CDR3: TGCAGCGTAGGACTAGCGGGAGTCGGTGAGCAGTTCTTC. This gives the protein CSVGLAGVGEQFF.

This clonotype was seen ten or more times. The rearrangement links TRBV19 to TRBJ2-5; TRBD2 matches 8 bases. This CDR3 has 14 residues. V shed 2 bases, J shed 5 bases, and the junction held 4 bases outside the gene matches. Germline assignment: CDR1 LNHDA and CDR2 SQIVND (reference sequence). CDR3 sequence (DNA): TGTGCCAGTAGTATATCGGGAGGGCCCGAGACCCAGTACTTC. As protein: CASSISGGPETQYF. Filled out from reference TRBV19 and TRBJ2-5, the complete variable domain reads DGGITQSPKYLFRKEGQNVTLSCEQNLNHDAMYWYRQDPGQGLRLIYYSQIVNDFQKGDIAEGYSVSREKKESFPLTVTSAQKNPTAFYLCASSISGGPETQYFGPGTRLLVL.

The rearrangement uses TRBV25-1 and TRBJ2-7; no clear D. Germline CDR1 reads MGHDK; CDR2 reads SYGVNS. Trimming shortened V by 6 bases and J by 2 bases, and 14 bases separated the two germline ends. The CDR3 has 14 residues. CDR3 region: CASSVVVSTYEQYF. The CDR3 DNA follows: TGTGCCAGCAGCGTCGTAGTCAGCACCTACGAGCAGTACTTC.

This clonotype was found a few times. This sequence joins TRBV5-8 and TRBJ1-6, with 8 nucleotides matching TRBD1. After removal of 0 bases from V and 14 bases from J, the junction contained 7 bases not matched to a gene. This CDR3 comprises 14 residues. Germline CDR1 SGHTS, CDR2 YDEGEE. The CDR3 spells CASSLDQGARSLHF. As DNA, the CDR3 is TGTGCCAGCAGCTTGGACCAGGGGGCAAGGTCCCTCCACTTT.

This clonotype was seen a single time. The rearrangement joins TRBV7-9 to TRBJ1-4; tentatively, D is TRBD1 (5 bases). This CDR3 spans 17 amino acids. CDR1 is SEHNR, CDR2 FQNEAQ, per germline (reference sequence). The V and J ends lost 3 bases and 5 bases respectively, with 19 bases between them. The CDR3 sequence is CASSLWIGGTYNEKLFF. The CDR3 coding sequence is TGTGCCAGCAGCTTGTGGATCGGGGGGACCTACAATGAAAAACTGTTTTTT.

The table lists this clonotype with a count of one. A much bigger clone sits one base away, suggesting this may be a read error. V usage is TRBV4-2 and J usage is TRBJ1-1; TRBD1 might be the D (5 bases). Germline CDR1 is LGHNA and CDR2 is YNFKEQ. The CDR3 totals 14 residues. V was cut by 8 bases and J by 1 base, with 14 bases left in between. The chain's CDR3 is CASGRSGGNTEAFF. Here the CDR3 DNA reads TGTGCCAGCGGCCGATCCGGGGGGAACACTGAAGCTTTCTTT.

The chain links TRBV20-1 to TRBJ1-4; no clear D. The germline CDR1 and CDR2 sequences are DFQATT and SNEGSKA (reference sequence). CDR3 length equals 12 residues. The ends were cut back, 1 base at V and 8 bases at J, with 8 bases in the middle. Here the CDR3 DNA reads TGCAGTGCTAGAGGGAGGGTCGAAAAACTGTTTTTT. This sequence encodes CSARGRVEKLFF.

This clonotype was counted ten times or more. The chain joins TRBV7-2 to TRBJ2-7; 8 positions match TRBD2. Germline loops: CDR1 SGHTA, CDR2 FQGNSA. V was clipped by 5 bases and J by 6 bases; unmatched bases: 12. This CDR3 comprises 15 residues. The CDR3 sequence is CASSLGAGLGGEQYF. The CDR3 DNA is TGTGCCAGCAGCCTGGGTGCGGGACTAGGGGGCGAGCAGTACTTC.

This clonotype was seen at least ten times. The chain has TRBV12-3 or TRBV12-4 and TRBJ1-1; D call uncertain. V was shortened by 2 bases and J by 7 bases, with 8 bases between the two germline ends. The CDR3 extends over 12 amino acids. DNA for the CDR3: TGTGCCAGCAGTTTAATCGGCTTTGAAGCTTTCTTT. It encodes CASSLIGFEAFF.

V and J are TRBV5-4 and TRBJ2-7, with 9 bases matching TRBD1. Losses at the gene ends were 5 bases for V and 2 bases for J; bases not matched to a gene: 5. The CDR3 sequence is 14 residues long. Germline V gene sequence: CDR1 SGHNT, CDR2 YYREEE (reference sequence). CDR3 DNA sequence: TGTGCCAGCAGGACAGGGGGGACGACCTACGAGCAGTACTTC. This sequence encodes CASRTGGTTYEQYF.

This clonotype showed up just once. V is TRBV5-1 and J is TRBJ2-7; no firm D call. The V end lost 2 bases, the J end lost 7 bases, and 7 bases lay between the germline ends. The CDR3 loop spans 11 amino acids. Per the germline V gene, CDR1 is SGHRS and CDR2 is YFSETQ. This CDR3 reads CASSFTNEQYF. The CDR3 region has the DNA TGCGCCAGCAGCTTTACCAATGAGCAGTACTTC.

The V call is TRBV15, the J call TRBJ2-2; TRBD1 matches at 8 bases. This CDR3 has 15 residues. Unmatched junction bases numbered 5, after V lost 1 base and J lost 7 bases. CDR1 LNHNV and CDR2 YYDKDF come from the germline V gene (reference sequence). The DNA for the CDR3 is TGTGCCACCAGCAGAGGCCAGGGGGCAAACGGGGAGCTGTTTTTT. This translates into CATSRGQGANGELFF.